This T cell receptor (beta chain) was retrieved from a study of CD8 T cells in Susac syndrome. V was clipped by 1 base and J by 4 bases, with 9 bases between them. Germline values: CDR1 SGHTS, CDR2 YDEGEE. This CDR3 is 14 amino acids long. Random hexamers were used to reverse transcribe roughly 0.5 to 1 ug of RNA. One entry per CDR3 protein, called by TCRdb with MiXCR from the immunoSEQ multiplex PCR reads. Of just over 300,000 distinct CDR3 sequences listed, about 91% are singletons. The sample was CD4+ T cells from PBMCs. This TCR was sampled from a human donor with multiple sclerosis. The chain employs TRBV5-8 and TRBJ1-3; D gene uncertain. The CDR3 spells CASSLRPAGNTIYF. In nucleotides, the CDR3 is TGTGCCAGCAGCTTGCGCCCGGCGGGAAACACCATATATTTT.